The 20 T cell receptor beta chains below were found in one sample sequenced in a study of OX40 agonist ivuxolimab in advanced cancers. Assay used: immunoSEQ multiplex PCR; TCRdb lists only in-frame clones, some missing. The data contain 48,000 or so clones, more than 75% of them singletons. The specimen comprised CD4+ or CD8+ T cells sorted from blood, sampled in a trial of the OX40 agonist ivuxolimab. The receptors were gathered from an adult with an advanced solid tumor such as melanoma, head and neck, liver or kidney cancer.

V is TRBV2 and J is TRBJ1-1; no definite D call. V was pared by 6 bases and J by 7 bases, with 9 bases between. This CDR3 is 11 amino acids long. The germline CDR1 and CDR2 sequences are SNHLY and FYNNEI. CDR3 loop: CASRVSREAFF. In nucleotides, the CDR3 is TGTGCCAGCAGGGTCTCTCGTGAAGCTTTCTTT.

This chain connects TRBV7-2 to TRBJ1-6, with unresolved D. Germline V gene lookup returns CDR1 SGHTA and CDR2 FQGNSA. This CDR3 is 13 amino acids long. V dropped 5 bases and J dropped 7 bases, with 9 bases sitting between them. CDR3: CASSLVLNSPLHF. CDR3 DNA sequence: TGTGCCAGCAGCCTTGTTTTAAATTCACCCCTCCACTTT.

This chain connects TRBV5-4 to TRBJ2-1; 10 nucleotides line up with TRBD2. J gave up 9 bases and V 0 bases, and 6 bases lay outside the gene matches. The CDR3 extends over 15 amino acids. The germline V gene encodes CDR1 SGHNT and CDR2 YYREEE (reference sequence). The CDR3, as DNA: TGTGCCAGCAGCTTGGGCCAGCGGGAGGGTGGTGAGCAGTTCTTC. It specifies CASSLGQREGGEQFF.

CDR3 sequence: CASSTRVNEQFF. The CDR3 nucleotides read TGTGCCAGCAGTACCAGGGTTAATGAGCAGTTCTTC. The chain recombines TRBV6-6 with TRBJ2-1; tentative D call: TRBD1 (5 bases). CDR1 and CDR2 from the germline V gene are MNHNY and SVGAGI (reference sequence). This CDR3 region has 12 residues. V gave up 5 bases and J gave up 7 bases, with 9 bases separating them.

The chain combines TRBV7-6 with TRBJ1-5; 7 nucleotides line up with TRBD1. From germline, CDR1 is SGHVS and CDR2 FNYEAQ. The CDR3 sequence is 15 residues long. After removal of 5 bases from V and 4 bases from J, the junction contained 8 bases not matched to a gene. CDR3 residues: CASSPIGGGNQPQHF. The CDR3 DNA is TGTGCCAGCAGCCCCATAGGGGGCGGAAATCAGCCCCAGCATTTT.

The J gene is TRBJ2-7, the V gene TRBV2; 12 bases agree with TRBD2. CDR1 is SNHLY and CDR2 is FYNNEI in the germline V gene. This CDR3 spans 18 amino acids. V shed 6 bases, J shed 0 bases, and the junction held 12 bases outside the gene matches. CDR3 residues: CASRPRTSGVRSSYEQYF. CDR3 DNA sequence: TGTGCCAGCAGGCCTAGGACTAGCGGGGTAAGGAGCTCCTACGAGCAGTACTTC.

This clone was found a few times. The J gene is TRBJ2-2, the V gene TRBV5-1, with 7 nucleotides matching TRBD1. J lost 3 bases, V lost 4 bases, and 3 bases had no gene match. The germline gives CDR1 SGHRS, CDR2 YFSETQ. The CDR3 loop spans 14 amino acids. CDR3 nucleotides: TGCGCCAGCAGCCCTCAGGGGGACACCGGGGAGCTGTTTTTT. Protein: CASSPQGDTGELFF.

This chain uses TRBV25-1 with TRBJ2-4; TRBD1 aligns across 9 bases. The CDR3 has 17 residues. V gave up 4 bases and J gave up 7 bases; unmatched junction bases: 14. Germline loops: CDR1 MGHDK, CDR2 SYGVNS. DNA of the CDR3: TGTGCCAGCAGTGCCCGGGACAGGGCGGATGGAAGGAACATTCAGTACTTC. The encoded protein is CASSARDRADGRNIQYF. The full variable domain, rest sourced from reference TRBV25-1 and TRBJ2-4, is EADIYQTPRYLVIGTGKKITLECSQTMGHDKMYWYQQDPGMELHLIHYSYGVNSTEKGDLSSESTVSRIRTEHFPLTLESARPSHTSQYLCASSARDRADGRNIQYFGAGTRLSVL.

This chain links TRBV7-9 with TRBJ2-1; no firm D call. Trimming stripped 1 base from V and 0 bases from J, with 7 bases between. This CDR3 region has 15 residues. Looked up from germline, CDR1 is SEHNR and CDR2 is FQNEAQ (reference sequence). The CDR3 here is CASSLVPASYNEQFF. CDR3 in DNA: TGTGCCAGCAGCTTAGTACCGGCCTCCTACAATGAGCAGTTCTTC.

This chain connects TRBV7-6 to TRBJ2-2; 9 nucleotides line up with TRBD2. Germline trimming cut 5 bases from V and 1 base from J; bases unmatched to any gene: 2. The CDR3 is 15 amino acids. Germline lookup yields CDR1 SGHVS and CDR2 FNYEAQ. This CDR3 is CASSRAGGNTGELFF. CDR3 nucleotide sequence: TGTGCCAGCAGCAGAGCGGGGGGGAACACCGGGGAGCTGTTTTTT. The complete variable domain, with remaining parts taken from reference TRBV7-6 and TRBJ2-2, reads GAGVSQSPRYKVTKRGQDVALRCDPISGHVSLYWYRQALGQGPEFLTYFNYEAQQDKSGLPNDRFSAERPEGSISTLTIQRTEQRDSAMYRCASSRAGGNTGELFFGEGSRLTVL.

The chain has TRBV18 and TRBJ2-5, with D possibly being TRBD1 or TRBD2 (6 bases each). V lost 3 bases and J lost 10, with 21 bases in between. The CDR3 sequence is 15 residues long. The germline V gene has CDR1 KGHSH and CDR2 LQKENI. This CDR3 reads CASSPLGGQKEDQYF. The CDR3, as DNA: TGTGCCAGCTCACCTCTTGGGGGGCAGAAGGAGGACCAGTACTTC. Based on the CDR3 plus reference TRBV18 and TRBJ2-5, the full variable domain is NAGVMQNPRHLVRRRGQEARLRCSPMKGHSHVYWYRQLPEEGLKFMVYLQKENIIDESGMPKERFSAEFPKEGPSILRIQQVVRGDSAAYFCASSPLGGQKEDQYFGPGTRLLVL.

This rearrangement joins TRBV7-2 to TRBJ1-5; a possible D gene is TRBD1 (6 bases). The V end lost 1 base, the J end lost 0 bases, and 16 bases lay between the germline ends. Germline-derived CDR1 and CDR2 are SGHTA and FQGNSA. This CDR3 has 18 amino acids. The CDR3 nucleotides are TGTGCCAGCAGCTTAGGGGCCAGGGGCCTGTATAGCAATCAGCCCCAGCATTTT. Encoded protein: CASSLGARGLYSNQPQHF.

The chain combines TRBV2 with TRBJ2-5; D is unresolved. The CDR3 sequence is 10 residues long. V shed 7 bases and J shed 5 bases, with 5 bases lying between them. Germline assignment: CDR1 SNHLY and CDR2 FYNNEI. The CDR3 loop is CASNGETQYF. CDR3 in DNA: TGTGCCAGCAACGGGGAGACCCAGTACTTC.

This clone was seen more than once but under ten times. The V gene is TRBV5-1, the J gene TRBJ1-1; D uncertain. From germline, CDR1 is SGHRS and CDR2 YFSETQ. V was trimmed by 5 bases and J by 1 base, leaving 12 bases between them. The CDR3 loop spans 14 amino acids. CDR3 region: CASSTGPTNTEAFF. The DNA of the CDR3 is TGCGCCAGCAGTACGGGTCCGACGAACACTGAAGCTTTCTTT.

The table lists this clone with a count of one. This sequence joins TRBV27 and TRBJ2-7; a weak D match, TRBD2 (5 bases). Germline V gives CDR1 MNHEY, CDR2 SMNVEV (reference sequence). The germline V and J ends were trimmed by 2 bases and 3 bases, with 11 bases remaining between them. The CDR3 has 14 amino acids. The CDR3 loop is CASSLRPGIYEQYF. Here the CDR3 DNA reads TGTGCCAGCAGTTTACGGCCGGGAATCTACGAGCAGTACTTC.

The rearrangement links TRBV6-1 to TRBJ1-1; D remains ambiguous. The CDR3 is 14 residues long. V gave up 1 base and J gave up 8 bases, with 14 bases separating them. The germline CDR1 and CDR2 sequences are MNHNS and SASEGT. The CDR3 coding sequence is TGTGCCAGCAGTGAAGTCGGAGAGGCAAAAGAAGCTTTCTTT. Residues: CASSEVGEAKEAFF.

The CDR3 sequence: CASSLVQGRAGETQYF. The DNA for the CDR3 is TGTGCCAGCAGCTTAGTTCAAGGTCGGGCCGGGGAGACCCAGTACTTC. J is TRBJ2-5 and V is TRBV7-9; D ambiguous. The V end was cut by 1 base, the J end by 5 bases, with 17 bases between. CDR1 SEHNR and CDR2 FQNEAQ come from the germline V gene (reference sequence). The CDR3 totals 16 residues.

The chain employs TRBV2 and TRBJ2-7; D perhaps matches TRBD2 (6 bases). The germline V gene has CDR1 SNHLY and CDR2 FYNNEI. Deletions cut 4 bases from V and 4 bases from J, with 17 bases between. This CDR3 region has 15 residues. This chain's CDR3 is CASSVRQAGLYEQYF. The CDR3 bases are TGTGCCAGCAGTGTAAGGCAGGCGGGACTTTACGAGCAGTACTTC.

The chain has TRBV9 and TRBJ2-2; D is ambiguous. Trimming cost V 0 bases and J 5 bases, with 8 bases left between them. The CDR3 extends over 14 amino acids. Germline V gives CDR1 SGDLS, CDR2 YYNGEE. CDR3 in amino acids: CASSVVPETGELFF. The CDR3 coding sequence is TGTGCCAGCAGCGTAGTCCCGGAGACCGGGGAGCTGTTTTTT.

This chain links TRBV6-6 with TRBJ1-3; weak D call: TRBD1 (5 bases). CDR1 is MNHNY and CDR2 is SVGAGI in the germline V gene (reference sequence). The CDR3 is 14 amino acids. V lost 7 bases and J lost 4, with 14 bases in between. The CDR3 sequence is CASTLTGAGNTIYF. The CDR3 nucleotides read TGTGCCAGCACCCTAACAGGCGCGGGAAACACCATATATTTT.